This T cell receptor beta chain comes out of a study of CD8 T cells in Susac syndrome. The study, taken as a whole, reports: As the study acknowledged, the number of individuals in its TCR sequencing and HLA analysis was relatively small.

It was treatment-naive patients with stable or active relapsing-remitting disease who made up the multiple sclerosis controls. TEMRA cells were FACS-enriched, while CD8+ and CD4+ T cells were negatively isolated. CDR3 length: 15 amino acids. Losses at the gene ends were 1 base for V and 7 bases for J; bases not matched to a gene: 7. CDR1 is KGHDR, CDR2 SFDVKD, per germline. RNA in amounts of roughly 0.5 to 1 ug was reverse transcribed with random hexamers. The method of amplification for TCR beta CDR3 was immunoSEQ multiplex PCR, covering 54 Vbeta and 13 Jbeta. TCRdb re-called the immunoSEQ multiplex PCR reads with MiXCR, one entry per CDR3 protein. The data hold about 300,000 distinct CDR3 sequences, with around 92% observed a single time. Points on this clonotype: Its cognate antigen is unknown.

The sample comprised CD4+ T cells from PBMCs. The chain has TRBV24-1 and TRBJ1-2; 8 bases map to TRBD1. This receptor was obtained from a human donor with multiple sclerosis. DNA for the CDR3: TGTGCCACCAGTGATTTTGGCGTCGACAGGGGTGGCTACACCTTC. This codes for CATSDFGVDRGGYTF.